The 31 T cell receptor beta chains in this list originate from one sample, sequenced in a study of cytomegalovirus exposure and HLA in healthy donors. PCR amplification relied on 60 Vbeta primers (plus 13 Jbeta primers). Sequencing used immunoSEQ multiplex PCR; TCRdb keeps in-frame clones, though not all of them. The sample contains about 140,000 clones, around 77% of which appear only once. Sequences were obtained from PBMCs. The receptors were gathered from a man aged 18 to 29 in good health and CMV-seronegative.

This chain links TRBV2 with TRBJ2-1, with D maybe TRBD1 (6 bases). The germline V gene has CDR1 SNHLY and CDR2 FYNNEI. The germline V and J ends were trimmed by 8 bases and 9 bases, with 17 bases remaining between them. The CDR3 spans 13 residues. DNA for the CDR3: TGTGCCAGCGTGGGGGCCGGTGGAGGTGAGCAGTTCTTC. Translated: CASVGAGGGEQFF. Full variable domain (remainder filled in from reference TRBV2 and TRBJ2-1): EPEVTQTPSHQVTQMGQEVILRCVPISNHLYFYWYRQILGQKVEFLVSFYNNEISEKSEIFDDQFSVERPDGSNFTLKIRSTKLEDSAMYFCASVGAGGGEQFFGPGTRLTVL.

This clone was detected a few times. The gene calls are TRBV6-6 and TRBJ1-1; TRBD1 agrees at 9 bases. Germline CDR1 reads MNHNY; CDR2 reads SVGAGI (reference sequence). The CDR3 is 15 residues long. V trimming: 4 bases; J trimming: 2 bases; junction bases outside the gene matches: 5. This CDR3 is CASSSPDRGNTEAFF. CDR3 sequence (DNA): TGTGCCAGCAGTTCCCCGGACAGGGGAAACACTGAAGCTTTCTTT.

This chain links TRBV7-8 with TRBJ2-7, with 8 positions matching TRBD1. The germline V gene encodes CDR1 SGHVS and CDR2 FQNEAQ. V gave up 6 bases and J gave up 2 bases; unmatched junction bases: 21. The CDR3 totals 19 residues. The CDR3 sequence: CASRGKRDRPKQGPYEQYF. In DNA form, the CDR3 reads TGTGCCAGCAGGGGAAAAAGGGACAGGCCAAAGCAAGGGCCCTACGAGCAGTACTTC. Full variable domain (outside the CDR3, taken from reference TRBV7-8 and TRBJ2-7): GAGVSQSPRYKVAKRGQDVALRCDPISGHVSLFWYQQALGQGPEFLTYFQNEAQLDKSGLPSDRFFAERPEGSVSTLKIQRTQQEDSAVYLCASRGKRDRPKQGPYEQYFGPGTRLTVT.

This chain joins TRBV15 and TRBJ2-1; the D gene is possibly TRBD2 (6 bases). Germline loops: CDR1 LNHNV, CDR2 YYDKDF (reference sequence). The V end was cut by 1 base, the J end by 0 bases, with 7 bases between. The CDR3 totals 15 residues. The CDR3 bases are TGTGCCACCAGCAGAGCCGGGAGCTCCTACAATGAGCAGTTCTTC. The encoded protein is CATSRAGSSYNEQFF.

This clone came up once. The V call is TRBV18, the J call TRBJ1-3; 7 nucleotides agree with TRBD1. The V segment lost 5 bases and the J segment 0 bases; nucleotides outside the gene matches: 7. The CDR3 runs 16 residues. Germline loops: CDR1 KGHSH, CDR2 LQKENI. The CDR3 loop is CASSYVQGTSGNTIYF. The CDR3 nucleotides read TGTGCCAGCTCATATGTACAGGGGACCTCTGGAAACACCATATATTTT.

This clone was seen a single time. The chain joins TRBV30 to TRBJ1-6; D may be TRBD1 (5 bases). Germline V gene data show CDR1 as GTSNPN and CDR2 as SVGIG (reference sequence). The V gene lost 0 bases and the J gene lost 7 bases, with 10 bases spanning the gap. The CDR3 spans 14 residues. The CDR3 sequence is CAWSVRGGNSPLHF. The CDR3 DNA follows: TGTGCCTGGAGTGTTCGTGGGGGGAATTCACCCCTCCACTTT.

The chain couples TRBV2 to TRBJ1-5, with TRBD1 identical over 10 bases. Germline V gives CDR1 SNHLY, CDR2 FYNNEI. The CDR3 is made up of 15 amino acids. Trimming at V came to 6 bases and at J to 6 bases, leaving 8 bases not matched to a gene. The CDR3: CASSRDRGRTQPQHF. For the CDR3, the DNA is TGTGCCAGCAGCCGCGACAGGGGGCGAACTCAGCCCCAGCATTTT. The variable domain in full, with the rest retrieved from reference TRBV2 and TRBJ1-5, is EPEVTQTPSHQVTQMGQEVILRCVPISNHLYFYWYRQILGQKVEFLVSFYNNEISEKSEIFDDQFSVERPDGSNFTLKIRSTKLEDSAMYFCASSRDRGRTQPQHFGDGTRLSIL.

V is TRBV18 and J is TRBJ2-7; D perhaps matches TRBD1 (5 bases). CDR3 size: 13 residues. The germline CDR1 and CDR2 sequences are KGHSH and LQKENI. V was cut by 2 bases and J by 4 bases, with 9 bases left in between. CDR3 coding DNA: TGTGCCAGCTCACCAGGGGCGTCGTACGAGCAGTACTTC. It codes for CASSPGASYEQYF.

The chain carries TRBV5-1 and TRBJ1-1; TRBD1 might be the D (5 bases). Germline CDR1 and CDR2: SGHRS and YFSETQ. This CDR3 has 13 amino acids. V was cut by 1 base and J by 4 bases, with 8 bases left in between. This CDR3 reads CASSLNQGTEAFF. CDR3 DNA: TGCGCCAGCAGCTTGAACCAGGGCACTGAAGCTTTCTTT.

V usage is TRBV29-1 and J usage is TRBJ1-1; D is perhaps TRBD1 (5 bases). CDR1 is SQVTM and CDR2 is ANQGSEA in the germline V gene. The CDR3 has 13 amino acids. V was clipped by 6 bases and J by 0 bases, with 11 bases between them. The CDR3: CSVRQRLNTEAFF. The CDR3 DNA follows: TGCAGCGTCCGACAGAGGTTGAACACTGAAGCTTTCTTT.

This chain connects TRBV2 to TRBJ2-7; D possibly corresponds to TRBD1 (6 bases). CDR1 and CDR2 (germline): SNHLY, FYNNEI. CDR3 length equals 13 residues. V lost 6 bases and J lost 6, with 15 bases in between. CDR3 amino acids: CASRQGGGSEQYF. CDR3 DNA: TGTGCCAGCAGACAGGGTGGGGGCTCCGAGCAGTACTTC.

This clone has more than one count but fewer than ten. The chain couples TRBV2 to TRBJ2-7, with D tentatively TRBD2 (5 bases). This CDR3 spans 13 amino acids. V was cut by 8 bases and J by 4 bases, with 15 bases left in between. CDR1 SNHLY and CDR2 FYNNEI come from the germline V gene. In nucleotides, the CDR3 is TGTGCCAGCGCACCGCCCAGCGGATACGAGCAGTACTTC. Its protein product is CASAPPSGYEQYF.

The rearrangement links TRBV27 to TRBJ1-2, with unresolved D. CDR1 is MNHEY and CDR2 is SMNVEV in the germline V gene (reference sequence). With 2 bases removed from V and 6 bases from J, the gap between germline ends came to 10 bases. This CDR3 has 13 residues. The DNA for the CDR3 is TGTGCCAGCAGTTTAGGGCCCGTCGATGGCTACACCTTC. Residues: CASSLGPVDGYTF.

This rearrangement joins TRBV19 to TRBJ1-1, with D perhaps TRBD1 (6 bases). The V gene's germline CDR1 is LNHDA and CDR2 SQIVND (reference sequence). V dropped 5 bases and J dropped 2 bases, with 12 bases sitting between them. CDR3 size: 14 residues. CDR3 DNA: TGTGCCAGTAGTTTACACAGGGAAAACACTGAAGCTTTCTTT. This gives the protein CASSLHRENTEAFF.

The rearrangement joins TRBV7-9 to TRBJ2-1; D gene ambiguous. The V gene's germline CDR1 is SEHNR and CDR2 FQNEAQ (reference sequence). This CDR3 contains 16 residues. Trimming pared 2 bases from V and 0 bases from J, leaving 11 bases between. CDR3 DNA sequence: TGTGCCAGCAGCTTATTAGAGGCAGTCTCCTACAATGAGCAGTTCTTC. This translates into CASSLLEAVSYNEQFF.

The chain employs TRBV21-1 and TRBJ1-2; the listed D gene, TRBD1, was not tested against the DNA. TRBV21-1 is termed a pseudogene. CDR3 length: 15 amino acids. Here the CDR3 DNA reads TGTGCCAGCAGTACCCTTGGGACAGTCAACTATGGCTACACCTTC. It specifies CASSTLGTVNYGYTF.

The chain combines TRBV7-2 with TRBJ1-1, with D possibly being TRBD1 (5 bases). V was pared by 5 bases and J by 5 bases, with 18 bases between. The germline gives CDR1 SGHTA, CDR2 FQGNSA. The CDR3 has 15 residues. CDR3 in amino acids: CASSVRSRRGTEAFF. As DNA, the CDR3 is TGTGCCAGCAGCGTGCGCTCCCGAAGGGGTACTGAAGCTTTCTTT.

The chain links TRBV30 to TRBJ1-1; tentative D call: TRBD1 (5 bases). There are 17 residues in the CDR3. Trimming stripped 0 bases from V and 0 bases from J, with 17 bases between. Germline values: CDR1 GTSNPN, CDR2 SVGIG (reference sequence). Here the CDR3 reads CAWSVRGLGLLNTEAFF. As DNA, the CDR3 is TGTGCCTGGAGTGTACGGGGGTTGGGCCTTTTGAACACTGAAGCTTTCTTT.

The CDR3 bases are TGCGCCAGCAGCTTGGGTGGAGGGGACTACACCTTC. This gives the protein CASSLGGGDYTF. The genes are TRBV5-1 and TRBJ1-2; possible D gene TRBD1, 5 bases. The V end was cut by 0 bases, the J end by 10 bases, with 10 bases between. This CDR3 has 12 amino acids. Germline CDR1 reads SGHRS; CDR2 reads YFSETQ.

The rearrangement links TRBV6-1 to TRBJ2-7; a possible D gene is TRBD2 (5 bases). Trimming shortened V by 2 bases and J by 4 bases, and 12 bases separated the two germline ends. This CDR3 is built from 14 residues. Germline loops: CDR1 MNHNS, CDR2 SASEGT. CDR3 in DNA: TGTGCCAGCAGTGAAAATTTAGGAGGATACGAGCAGTACGTC. This sequence encodes CASSENLGGYEQYV.

The genes are TRBV6-6 and TRBJ1-4; D call uncertain. Germline V gene data show CDR1 as MNHNY and CDR2 as SVGAGI (reference sequence). With 6 bases removed from V and 8 bases from J, the gap between germline ends came to 22 bases. There are 16 residues in the CDR3. CDR3 coding DNA: TGTGCCAGCAGCTGGTCAATCGATTCTATAATGGAAAAACTGTTTTTT. Protein sequence: CASSWSIDSIMEKLFF.

The CDR3 DNA reads as TGTGCCAGCAGTGAACGAGGCCATAGAGCTTTCTTT. Translating it yields CASSERGHRAFF. This rearrangement joins TRBV6-5 to TRBJ1-1, with D unresolved. The germline V gene has CDR1 MNHEY and CDR2 SVGAGI. This CDR3 region has 12 residues. Trimming took 5 bases from V and 10 from J, leaving 14 bases between them.

V usage is TRBV5-8 and J usage is TRBJ2-5; D possibly corresponds to TRBD1 (5 bases). Trimming took off 0 bases at V and 7 bases at J, with 13 bases between the two ends. Germline V gene sequence: CDR1 SGHTS, CDR2 YDEGEE. The CDR3 totals 14 residues. The CDR3 bases are TGTGCCAGCAGCTTGGAAGGGGCATTGGGGACCCAGTACTTC. It encodes CASSLEGALGTQYF.

To note about this clone: The sample has other DNA sequences that encode this CDR3 too. The gene calls are TRBV15 and TRBJ2-5, with a weak D call TRBD1 (6 bases). The CDR3 runs 13 residues. From germline, CDR1 is LNHNV and CDR2 YYDKDF (reference sequence). V was cut by 0 bases and J by 5 bases, with 7 bases left in between. Here the CDR3 reads CATSRDQGETQYF. The CDR3 DNA reads TGTGCCACCAGCAGAGATCAGGGGGAGACCCAGTACTTC.

The chain combines TRBV30 with TRBJ2-1, with D hard to call. This CDR3 comprises 12 residues. CDR1 GTSNPN and CDR2 SVGIG come from the germline V gene (reference sequence). Trimming took off 3 bases at V and 6 bases at J, with 9 bases between the two ends. The CDR3 sequence is CAWSLAFNEQFF. The DNA of the CDR3 is TGTGCCTGGAGCCTGGCTTTCAATGAGCAGTTCTTC.

This clone was counted a few times. The J gene is TRBJ1-1, the V gene TRBV5-5; no firm D call. CDR1 and CDR2 (germline): SGHKS, YYEKEE (reference sequence). CDR3 size: 13 residues. Trimming pared 0 bases from V and 0 bases from J, leaving 3 bases between. The CDR3 reads CASSLDMNTEAFF. CDR3 DNA: TGTGCCAGCAGCTTGGACATGAACACTGAAGCTTTCTTT.

This clone appeared a few times. This rearrangement joins TRBV5-5 to TRBJ2-7, with TRBD2 identical over 11 bases. The V and J ends lost 1 base and 3 bases, in that order; junction bases with no gene match: 3. Germline-derived CDR1 and CDR2 are SGHKS and YYEKEE (reference sequence). The CDR3 runs 15 residues. The chain's CDR3 is CASSLPGLAVYEQYF. CDR3 in DNA: TGTGCCAGCAGCTTGCCGGGACTAGCGGTCTACGAGCAGTACTTC.

This clone has only one observation. The V gene is TRBV7-9, the J gene TRBJ2-6, with TRBD1 matching 11 bases. Germline values: CDR1 SEHNR, CDR2 FQNEAQ (reference sequence). The CDR3 totals 16 residues. The junction had 3 bases not matched to a gene; V was cut back by 4 bases and J by 4 bases. The CDR3 loop is CASSWTGGSGANVLTF. CDR3 DNA sequence: TGTGCCAGCAGCTGGACAGGGGGCTCCGGGGCCAACGTCCTGACTTTC.

This chain links TRBV6-5 with TRBJ1-1; D not certain. Trimming cost V 5 bases and J 1 base, with 8 bases left between them. Germline V CDR1 and CDR2: MNHEY, SVGAGI. The CDR3 has 13 amino acids. This chain's CDR3 is CASSPRQNTEAFF. CDR3 nucleotide sequence: TGTGCCAGCAGTCCCCGACAGAACACTGAAGCTTTCTTT.

V gene TRBV7-9 combines with J gene TRBJ2-2, with a weak D call TRBD2 (5 bases). The V gene's germline CDR1 is SEHNR and CDR2 FQNEAQ (reference sequence). This CDR3 is built from 13 residues. Trimming stripped 5 bases from V and 5 bases from J, with 9 bases between. The CDR3 nucleotides read TGTGCCAGCAGCCTTGAGGGTACCGGGGAGCTGTTTTTT. It is translated as CASSLEGTGELFF.

The chain carries TRBV5-6 and TRBJ2-2; TRBD1 is a possible D gene (6 bases). The V and J ends lost 4 bases and 5 bases respectively, with 9 bases between them. CDR1 and CDR2 from the germline V gene are SGHDT and YYEEEE. The CDR3 has 13 residues. CDR3 amino acids: CASSLTGTGELFF. DNA for the CDR3: TGTGCCAGCAGCCTCACAGGGACCGGGGAGCTGTTTTTT.